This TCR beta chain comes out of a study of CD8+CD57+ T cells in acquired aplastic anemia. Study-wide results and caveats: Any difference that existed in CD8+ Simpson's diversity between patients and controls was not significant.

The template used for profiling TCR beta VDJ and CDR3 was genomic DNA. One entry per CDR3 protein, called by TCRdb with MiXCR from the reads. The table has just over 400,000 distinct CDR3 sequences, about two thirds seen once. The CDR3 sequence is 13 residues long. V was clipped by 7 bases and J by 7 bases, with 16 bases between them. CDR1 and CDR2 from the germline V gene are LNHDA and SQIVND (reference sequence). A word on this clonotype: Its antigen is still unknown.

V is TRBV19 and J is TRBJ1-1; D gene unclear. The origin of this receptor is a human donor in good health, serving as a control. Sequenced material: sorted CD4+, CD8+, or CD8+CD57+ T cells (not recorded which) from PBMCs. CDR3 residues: CASTPEVSSEAFF. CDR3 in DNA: TGTGCCAGTACCCCAGAAGTTTCAAGTGAAGCTTTCTTT.